Shown below are 22 T cell receptor beta chains from a single sample sequenced in a study of a mutant IDH1 vaccine in newly diagnosed glioma. The antigens of these receptors remain unknown. Sequencing was performed with immunoSEQ multiplex PCR; in TCRdb, only in-frame clones are kept and a portion is missing. The data hold some 60,000 clones, with about four fifths observed a single time. Time point indicated: week 11, during vaccination. Doses comprised 300 ug of mutant IDH1 20-mer peptide each, plus topical imiquimod. The sample consisted of PBMCs, taken from a glioma patient whose treatment included an IDH1 peptide vaccine. The receptor source for this set is a man aged 50-59 years with glioma.

The chain employs TRBV5-4 and TRBJ1-1, with a weak D call TRBD1 (6 bases). The V end was cut by 4 bases, the J end by 0 bases, with 13 bases between. Germline loops: CDR1 SGHNT, CDR2 YYREEE (reference sequence). The CDR3 has 15 residues. CDR3 region: CASSTTGQMNTEAFF. In nucleotides, the CDR3 is TGTGCCAGCAGCACAACCGGACAGATGAACACTGAAGCTTTCTTT.

The V call is TRBV6-5, the J call TRBJ1-1, with D maybe TRBD1 (5 bases). CDR1 MNHEY and CDR2 SVGAGI come from the germline V gene. V was trimmed by 1 base and J by 4 bases, leaving 13 bases between them. The CDR3 totals 15 residues. This CDR3 is CASSYYGGGSTEAFF. The CDR3 DNA follows: TGTGCCAGCAGTTACTACGGGGGAGGGAGCACTGAAGCTTTCTTT.

V usage is TRBV27 and J usage is TRBJ2-7; 8 bases agree with TRBD1. The CDR3 length is 14 residues. The V gene's germline CDR1 is MNHEY and CDR2 SMNVEV (reference sequence). J lost 4 bases, V lost 8 bases, and 10 bases had no gene match. For the CDR3, the DNA is TGTGCCAGCCGCAGCCAGGGGGCGCGGTACGAGCAGTACTTC. Its protein is CASRSQGARYEQYF.

The chain recombines TRBV7-8 with TRBJ2-7, with a weak D call TRBD2 (7 bases). This CDR3 region has 15 residues. V was pared by 1 base and J by 4 bases, with 14 bases between. The germline V gene encodes CDR1 SGHVS and CDR2 FQNEAQ. The CDR3 region has the DNA TGTGCCAGCAGCTTAGGTCGGGGGGCGGGTTACGAGCAGTACTTC. Translated, it gives CASSLGRGAGYEQYF.

The V call is TRBV7-3, the J call TRBJ2-2; 9 positions match TRBD1. Germline V CDR1 and CDR2: SGHTA, FQGTGA. With V trimmed by 5 bases and J by 3 bases, 7 bases remained unmatched. The CDR3 extends over 16 amino acids. The CDR3 DNA reads TGTGCCAGCAGCCAATTTACAGGGGGCGACACCGGGGAGCTGTTTTTT. Its protein is CASSQFTGGDTGELFF. The variable domain in full, with the rest retrieved from reference TRBV7-3 and TRBJ2-2, is GAGVSQTPSNKVTEKGKYVELRCDPISGHTALYWYRQSLGQGPEFLIYFQGTGAADDSGLPNDRFFAVRPEGSVSTLKIQRTERGDSAVYLCASSQFTGGDTGELFFGEGSRLTVL.

This chain links TRBV7-9 with TRBJ1-4; D unclear. The CDR3 covers 15 residues. V shed 2 bases and J shed 0 bases, with 7 bases lying between them. CDR1 is SEHNR and CDR2 is FQNEAQ in the germline V gene (reference sequence). The CDR3 sequence is CASSLHLSTNEKLFF. As DNA, the CDR3 is TGTGCCAGCAGCTTACATTTGTCAACTAATGAAAAACTGTTTTTT.

Here the CDR3 DNA reads TGTGCCTGGAGTGTACACCCCCAGGGGTCAAACACTGAAGCTTTCTTT. Protein: CAWSVHPQGSNTEAFF. The chain links TRBV30 to TRBJ1-1, with a weak D call TRBD1 (6 bases). Trimming cost V 0 bases and J 2 bases, with 16 bases left between them. The CDR3 is made up of 16 amino acids. CDR1 and CDR2 (germline): GTSNPN, SVGIG (reference sequence).

The V gene is TRBV27, the J gene TRBJ2-7; D uncertain. Germline V gives CDR1 MNHEY, CDR2 SMNVEV (reference sequence). The CDR3 consists of 14 residues. The V gene lost 7 bases and the J gene lost 4 bases, with 17 bases spanning the gap. For the CDR3, the DNA is TGTGCCAGCAATCTCTTTGGGGAAGGTTACGAGCAGTACTTC. Protein sequence: CASNLFGEGYEQYF.

The chain has TRBV7-2 and TRBJ1-2; D remains ambiguous. This CDR3 is 13 amino acids long. CDR1 and CDR2 (germline): SGHTA, FQGNSA. V was pared by 3 bases and J by 8 bases, with 13 bases between. For the CDR3, the DNA is TGTGCCAGCAGCTTCGAGGGCTACGACGGCTACACCTTC. Protein sequence: CASSFEGYDGYTF.

CDR3 loop: CASSPGPGEAFF. In DNA form, the CDR3 reads TGTGCCAGCAGCCCGGGACCCGGGGAGGCTTTCTTT. The V and J genes are TRBV5-6 and TRBJ1-1; TRBD1 might be the D (5 bases). The V and J ends lost 4 bases and 11 bases respectively, with 15 bases between them. Per germline, CDR1 SGHDT and CDR2 YYEEEE. This CDR3 has 12 amino acids.

The chain recombines TRBV5-1 with TRBJ2-3; 8 bases agree with TRBD1. With V trimmed by 5 bases and J by 6 bases, 11 bases remained unmatched. CDR3 size: 15 residues. Germline CDR1 and CDR2: SGHRS and YFSETQ. Here the CDR3 reads CASRLGTGAADTQYF. CDR3 nucleotides: TGCGCCAGCAGACTGGGGACAGGCGCCGCGGATACGCAGTATTTT.

The rearrangement joins TRBV6-6 to TRBJ2-5; D might be TRBD2 (6 bases). The V end lost 8 bases, the J end lost 5 bases, and 6 bases lay between the germline ends. CDR1 and CDR2 (germline): MNHNY, SVGAGI (reference sequence). There are 10 residues in the CDR3. The chain's CDR3 is CASGGETQYF. As DNA, the CDR3 is TGTGCCAGCGGGGGGGAGACCCAGTACTTC.

The CDR3 bases are TGTGCCAGCAGTGACCGGACAGGCCATCAGCCCCAGCATTTT. Translating it yields CASSDRTGHQPQHF. This rearrangement joins TRBV2 to TRBJ1-5, with 7 bases that match TRBD1. The V and J ends lost 3 bases and 5 bases, in that order; junction bases with no gene match: 4. The CDR3 has 14 amino acids. Germline CDR1 SNHLY, CDR2 FYNNEI. The variable domain in full, with the rest retrieved from reference TRBV2 and TRBJ1-5, is EPEVTQTPSHQVTQMGQEVILRCVPISNHLYFYWYRQILGQKVEFLVSFYNNEISEKSEIFDDQFSVERPDGSNFTLKIRSTKLEDSAMYFCASSDRTGHQPQHFGDGTRLSIL.

A single count supports this clone. The chain has TRBV5-4 and TRBJ2-1; the match to TRBD2 covers 8 bases. The CDR3 covers 15 residues. Trimming removed 4 bases from V and 0 bases from J; junction bases left unmatched: 3. Per the germline V gene, CDR1 is SGHNT and CDR2 is YYREEE (reference sequence). CDR3 in amino acids: CASSRGGNSYNEQFF. The CDR3 nucleotides are TGTGCCAGCAGCCGGGGGGGGAACTCCTACAATGAGCAGTTCTTC.

The chain carries TRBV7-9 and TRBJ1-2; D is uncertain. V was trimmed by 8 bases and J by 2 bases, leaving 21 bases between them. Germline V gives CDR1 SEHNR, CDR2 FQNEAQ (reference sequence). There are 16 residues in the CDR3. This chain's CDR3 is CASLYVTGYGNYGYTF. CDR3 coding DNA: TGTGCCAGCTTATACGTTACGGGATACGGGAACTATGGCTACACCTTC.

The chain combines TRBV28 with TRBJ2-7; TRBD2 aligns across 14 bases. Trimming cost V 6 bases and J 5 bases; bases outside gene matches: 9. The V gene's germline CDR1 is MDHEN and CDR2 SYDVKM. This CDR3 is 16 amino acids long. The chain's CDR3 is CASRAARTSGRNEQYF. In DNA form, the CDR3 reads TGTGCCAGCAGGGCCGCTCGGACTAGCGGGAGGAACGAGCAGTACTTC.

V is TRBV4-1 and J is TRBJ1-2, with D uncertain. The germline gives CDR1 MGHRA, CDR2 YSYEKL. Trimming left V 1 base short and J 4 bases short, with 7 bases between. The CDR3 length is 13 residues. CDR3 sequence reads: CASSQVGVYGYTF. CDR3 DNA sequence: TGCGCCAGCAGCCAAGTGGGAGTCTATGGCTACACCTTC.

The V gene is TRBV4-1, the J gene TRBJ1-4; D gene unclear. Germline V gives CDR1 MGHRA, CDR2 YSYEKL. There are 15 residues in the CDR3. With 4 bases removed from V and 0 bases from J, the gap between germline ends came to 9 bases. The CDR3 sequence: CASSRAQATNEKLFF. The CDR3, as DNA: TGCGCCAGCAGCCGGGCACAAGCAACTAATGAAAAACTGTTTTTT.

V is TRBV28 and J is TRBJ2-5; a possible D gene is TRBD2 (6 bases). CDR1 and CDR2 (germline): MDHEN, SYDVKM. The CDR3 extends over 14 amino acids. The V end lost 5 bases, the J end lost 1 base, and 11 bases lay between the germline ends. CDR3 sequence: CASSPRGIQETQYF. CDR3 bases: TGTGCCAGCAGTCCACGCGGGATCCAAGAGACCCAGTACTTC.

The chain is built from TRBV2 and TRBJ1-1; D remains unclear. The CDR3 is 13 amino acids. Germline lookup yields CDR1 SNHLY and CDR2 FYNNEI. V lost 5 bases to trimming and J lost 0 bases, with 7 bases between them. The CDR3 DNA reads TGTGCCAGCAGTCCGTCGCTGAACACTGAAGCTTTCTTT. Its protein product is CASSPSLNTEAFF.

The chain employs TRBV11-3 and TRBJ2-2; possibly TRBD1 or TRBD2 for D (6 bases each). V lost 4 bases and J lost 6, with 15 bases in between. Germline V gene data show CDR1 as SGHNT and CDR2 as YENEEA. This CDR3 contains 15 residues. CDR3 residues: CASSSGAGDSGELFF. CDR3 nucleotide sequence: TGTGCCAGCAGCTCGGGGGCAGGGGATTCCGGGGAGCTGTTTTTT.

CDR3: CASSSTYGAGGNTIYF. The CDR3 DNA sequence: TGTGCCAGCAGCTCGACTTACGGGGCAGGAGGAAACACCATATATTTT. The chain joins TRBV4-2 to TRBJ1-3; D is possibly TRBD1 (5 bases). V dropped 5 bases and J dropped 4 bases, with 18 bases sitting between them. The CDR3 loop spans 16 amino acids. Looked up from germline, CDR1 is LGHNA and CDR2 is YNFKEQ.